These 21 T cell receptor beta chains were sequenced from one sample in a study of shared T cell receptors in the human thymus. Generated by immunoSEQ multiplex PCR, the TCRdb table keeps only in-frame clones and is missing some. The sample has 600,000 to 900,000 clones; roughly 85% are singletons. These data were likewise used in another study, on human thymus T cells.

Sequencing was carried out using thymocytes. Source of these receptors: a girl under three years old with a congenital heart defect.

In DNA, the CDR3 is TGTGCCAGCAGCGTACCGGGACAGGGGGCGAGCAATCAGCCCCAGCATTTT. Its translation: CASSVPGQGASNQPQHF. The V call is TRBV7-2, the J call TRBJ1-5, with TRBD1 identical over 12 bases. The V and J ends lost 5 bases and 1 base, in that order; junction bases with no gene match: 6. The germline V gene encodes CDR1 SGHTA and CDR2 FQGNSA. The CDR3 loop spans 17 amino acids.

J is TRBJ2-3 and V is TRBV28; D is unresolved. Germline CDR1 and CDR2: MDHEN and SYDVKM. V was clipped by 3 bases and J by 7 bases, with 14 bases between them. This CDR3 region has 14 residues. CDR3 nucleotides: TGTGCCAGCAGTTTGAGGCACGGGTTATATACGCAGTATTTT. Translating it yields CASSLRHGLYTQYF.

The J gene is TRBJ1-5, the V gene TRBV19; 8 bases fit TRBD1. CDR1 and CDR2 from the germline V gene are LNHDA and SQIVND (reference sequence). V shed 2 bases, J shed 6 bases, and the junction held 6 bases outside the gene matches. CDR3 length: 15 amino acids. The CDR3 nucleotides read TGTGCCAGTAGTATAACCAGGGGGCGGTTTCAGCCCCAGCATTTT. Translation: CASSITRGRFQPQHF.

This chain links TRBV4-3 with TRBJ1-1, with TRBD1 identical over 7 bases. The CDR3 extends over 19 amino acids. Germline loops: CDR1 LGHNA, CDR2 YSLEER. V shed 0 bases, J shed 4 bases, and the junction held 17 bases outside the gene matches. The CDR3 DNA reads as TGCGCCAGCAGCCAAGACGCGGTAAAAGACAGGGTCAATTTCACTGAAGCTTTCTTT. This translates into CASSQDAVKDRVNFTEAFF.

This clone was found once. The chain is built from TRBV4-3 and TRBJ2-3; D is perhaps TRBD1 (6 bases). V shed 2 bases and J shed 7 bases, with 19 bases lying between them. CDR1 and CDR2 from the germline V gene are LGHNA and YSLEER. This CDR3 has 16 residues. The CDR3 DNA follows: TGCGCCAGCAGCCAAAAGGGGGTTCTAATAGAGAATACGCAGTATTTT. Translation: CASSQKGVLIENTQYF.

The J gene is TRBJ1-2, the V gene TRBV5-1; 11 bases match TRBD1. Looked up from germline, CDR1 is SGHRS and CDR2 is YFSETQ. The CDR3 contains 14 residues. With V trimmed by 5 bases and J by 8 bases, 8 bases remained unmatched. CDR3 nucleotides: TGCGCCAGCAGTGCTGGACAGGGGGCGCGGGGCTACACCTTC. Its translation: CASSAGQGARGYTF.

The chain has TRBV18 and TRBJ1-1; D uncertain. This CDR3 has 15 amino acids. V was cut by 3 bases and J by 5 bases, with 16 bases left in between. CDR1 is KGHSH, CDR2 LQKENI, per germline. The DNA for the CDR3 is TGTGCCAGCTCACCGTGGTGGTCCCGAGGGACTGAAGCTTTCTTT. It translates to CASSPWWSRGTEAFF.

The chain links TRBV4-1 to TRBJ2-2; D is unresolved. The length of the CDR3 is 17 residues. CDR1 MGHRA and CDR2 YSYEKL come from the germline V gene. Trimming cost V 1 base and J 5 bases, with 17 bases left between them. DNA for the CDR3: TGCGCCAGCAGCCAAGTCCGACACGGTGTAGGAACCGGGGAGCTGTTTTTT. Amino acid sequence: CASSQVRHGVGTGELFF.

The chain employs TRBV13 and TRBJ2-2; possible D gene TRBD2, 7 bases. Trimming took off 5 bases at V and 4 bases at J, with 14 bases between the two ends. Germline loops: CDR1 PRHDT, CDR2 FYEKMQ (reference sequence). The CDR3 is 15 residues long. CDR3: CASSPLGGRTGELFF. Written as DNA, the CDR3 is TGTGCCAGCAGCCCCCTCGGGGGGCGCACCGGGGAGCTGTTTTTT.

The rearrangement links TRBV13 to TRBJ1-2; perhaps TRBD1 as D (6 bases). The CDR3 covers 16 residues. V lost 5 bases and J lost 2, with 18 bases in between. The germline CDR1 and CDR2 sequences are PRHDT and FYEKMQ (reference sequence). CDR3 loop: CASSPLPGHENYGYTF. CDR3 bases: TGTGCCAGCAGCCCACTCCCGGGACATGAGAACTATGGCTACACCTTC.

The CDR3 region has the DNA TGTGCCAGCAGCCAAAAGAAGACAGGGAATGGTGGGGTCGATTCACCCCTCCACTTT. It is translated as CASSQKKTGNGGVDSPLHF. The chain couples TRBV11-2 to TRBJ1-6; 7 nucleotides line up with TRBD1. CDR3 length equals 19 residues. The J segment lost 8 bases and the V segment lost 5 bases, leaving 21 bases of the junction unmatched. CDR1 SGHAT and CDR2 FQNNGV come from the germline V gene.

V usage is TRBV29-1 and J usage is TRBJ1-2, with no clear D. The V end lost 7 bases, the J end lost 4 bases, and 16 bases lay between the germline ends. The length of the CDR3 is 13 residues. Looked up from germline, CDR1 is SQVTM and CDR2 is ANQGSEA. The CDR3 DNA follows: TGCAGCGCTCCGGAGTTGCGCAGCTATGGCTACACCTTC. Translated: CSAPELRSYGYTF.

The CDR3 nucleotides read TGTGCCAGCGCCCCGACAGGGATGGAGAGCGAAGCTTTCTTT. It specifies CASAPTGMESEAFF. J is TRBJ1-1 and V is TRBV6-5; the match to TRBD1 covers 7 bases. The trim removed 8 bases at V and 8 bases at J, leaving 14 bases unmatched. The CDR3 runs 14 residues. Germline lookup yields CDR1 MNHEY and CDR2 SVGAGI.

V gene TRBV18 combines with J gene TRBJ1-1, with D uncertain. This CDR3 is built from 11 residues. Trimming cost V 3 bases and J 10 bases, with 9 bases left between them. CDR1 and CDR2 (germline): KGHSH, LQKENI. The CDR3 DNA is TGTGCCAGCTCACCTGGCGCGGGAGCTTTCTTT. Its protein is CASSPGAGAFF.

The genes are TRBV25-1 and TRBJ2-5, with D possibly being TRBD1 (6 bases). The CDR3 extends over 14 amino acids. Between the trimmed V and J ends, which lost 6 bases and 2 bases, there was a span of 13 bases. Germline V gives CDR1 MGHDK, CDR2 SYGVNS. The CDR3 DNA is TGTGCCAGCAGGGCGAACGGACAGCAAGAGACCCAGTACTTC. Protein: CASRANGQQETQYF.

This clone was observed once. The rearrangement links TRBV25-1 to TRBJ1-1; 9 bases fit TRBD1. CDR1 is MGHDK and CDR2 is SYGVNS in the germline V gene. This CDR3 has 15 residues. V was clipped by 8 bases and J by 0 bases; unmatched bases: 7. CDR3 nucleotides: TGTGCCAGCGGGGCCGGGACAGGGCTGAACACTGAAGCTTTCTTT. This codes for CASGAGTGLNTEAFF. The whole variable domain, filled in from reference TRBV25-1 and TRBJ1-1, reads EADIYQTPRYLVIGTGKKITLECSQTMGHDKMYWYQQDPGMELHLIHYSYGVNSTEKGDLSSESTVSRIRTEHFPLTLESARPSHTSQYLCASGAGTGLNTEAFFGQGTRLTVV.

This CDR3 reads CASSLGSGGSSYNEQFF. CDR3 bases: TGTGCCAGCAGCCTGGGTAGTGGAGGGAGCTCCTACAATGAGCAGTTCTTC. The chain joins TRBV4-2 to TRBJ2-1; D might be TRBD2 (6 bases). Trimming stripped 4 bases from V and 0 bases from J, with 16 bases between. From germline, CDR1 is LGHNA and CDR2 YNFKEQ. The CDR3 has 17 amino acids.

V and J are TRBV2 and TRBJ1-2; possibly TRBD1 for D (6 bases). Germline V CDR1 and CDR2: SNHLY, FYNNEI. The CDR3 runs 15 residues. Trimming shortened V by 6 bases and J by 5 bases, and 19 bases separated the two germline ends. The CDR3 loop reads CASSRGGGGGYGYTF. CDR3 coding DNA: TGTGCCAGCAGCCGTGGGGGGGGAGGGGGTTATGGCTACACCTTC.

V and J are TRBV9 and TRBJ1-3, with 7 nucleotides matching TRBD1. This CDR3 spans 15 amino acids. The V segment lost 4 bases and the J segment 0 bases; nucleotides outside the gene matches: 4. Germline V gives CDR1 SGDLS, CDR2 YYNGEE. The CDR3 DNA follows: TGTGCCAGCAGCAAGGGACAGCCCTCTGGAAACACCATATATTTT. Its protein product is CASSKGQPSGNTIYF.

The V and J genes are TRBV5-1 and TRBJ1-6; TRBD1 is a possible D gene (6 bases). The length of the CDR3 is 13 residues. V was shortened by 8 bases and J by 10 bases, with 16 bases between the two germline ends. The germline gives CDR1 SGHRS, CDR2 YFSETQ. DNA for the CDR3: TGCGCCAGTCAGGGGAGCAATCAGTCACCCCTCCACTTT. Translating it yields CASQGSNQSPLHF.

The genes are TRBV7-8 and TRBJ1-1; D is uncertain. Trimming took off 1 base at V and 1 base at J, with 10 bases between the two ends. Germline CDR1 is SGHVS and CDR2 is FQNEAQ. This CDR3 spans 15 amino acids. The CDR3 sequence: CASSLVGTENTEAFF. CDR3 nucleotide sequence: TGTGCCAGCAGCTTAGTAGGTACAGAGAACACTGAAGCTTTCTTT.